This is a list of T cell receptor beta chains from one sample in a study of T cell repertoires in cytomegalovirus infection. One entry per CDR3 protein, called by TCRdb with MiXCR from the reads. The sample records about 150,000 distinct CDR3 sequences, about a quarter being singletons. Sequencing used PBMCs. Every receptor here comes from a human donor in good health (CMV status not recorded). Some clones in this sample may be carry-over from other donors' samples. Each CDR3 is given with its conserved first and last residue. A D gene is named only where the DNA matches it firmly. The size of a clone is reported for some rows only, either as once, few or many, or as a class for expanded clones.

>TRBJ1-6|.|few|TRBV19
CASGGGSSPLHF
TGTGCCAGTGGGGGGGGAAGTTCACCCCTCCACTTT
>TRBJ1-4|.|few|TRBV28
CASSIGGGTNEKLFF
TGTGCCAGCAGTATCGGGGGCGGGACTAATGAAAAACTGTTTTTT
>TRBJ1-3|.|.|TRBV4-3
CASSQDSTAHSGNTIYF
TGCGCCAGCAGCCAAGACTCAACCGCACACTCTGGAAACACCATATATTTT
>TRBJ2-3|TRBD2|.|TRBV12-3/TRBV12-4
CASSLELAGRSSTDTQYF
TGTGCCAGCAGTTTAGAATTAGCGGGACGATCTAGCACAGATACGCAGTATTTT
>TRBJ2-1|TRBD1|few|TRBV27
CASSRGDRVNEQFF
TGTGCCAGCAGTCGAGGGGACAGGGTGAATGAGCAGTTCTTC
>TRBJ1-1|TRBD1|few|TRBV12-3/TRBV12-4
CASSLGDRGGDTEAFF
TGTGCCAGCAGTTTAGGGGACAGGGGCGGGGACACTGAAGCTTTCTTT
>TRBJ1-1|.|few|TRBV5-4
CASSLVAQNEAFF
TGTGCCAGCAGCTTGGTGGCGCAAAATGAAGCTTTCTTT
>TRBJ2-2|.|.|TRBV5-1
CASSLLGSRAGELFF
TGCGCCAGCAGCTTGCTGGGTTCCAGGGCCGGGGAGCTGTTTTTT
>TRBJ2-5|TRBD2|.|TRBV28
CASREGREETQYF
TGTGCCAGCAGGGAGGGGAGGGAAGAGACCCAGTACTTC
>TRBJ1-2|TRBD1|many|TRBV7-9
CASSHRDRGDYGYTF
TGTGCCAGCAGCCACCGGGACAGGGGGGACTATGGCTACACCTTC
>TRBJ2-3|TRBD2|.|TRBV28
CASSFSGGAVDTQYF
TGTGCCAGCAGTTTCAGCGGGGGGGCTGTAGATACGCAGTATTTT
>TRBJ1-1|TRBD1|.|TRBV7-6
CASSPKQGARLGFPEAFF
TGTGCCAGCAGCCCAAAACAGGGGGCTAGGCTGGGTTTCCCTGAAGCTTTCTTT
>TRBJ1-5|TRBD1|.|TRBV19
CASSIRTGAKKDQPQHF
TGTGCCAGTAGTATTCGGACAGGGGCCAAGAAGGATCAGCCCCAGCATTTT
>TRBJ2-7|.|few|TRBV19
CASSFGESYEQYF
TGTGCCAGTAGTTTCGGGGAGTCCTACGAGCAGTACTTC
>TRBJ2-1|.|.|TRBV5-4
CASSIDSTGQQFF
TGTGCCAGCAGCATAGACTCTACCGGTCAGCAGTTCTTC
>TRBJ2-2|.|.|TRBV7-9
CASSFKQGRTGELFF
TGTGCCAGCAGCTTTAAACAGGGTCGAACCGGGGAGCTGTTTTTT
>TRBJ2-3|TRBD2|.|TRBV6-2/TRBV6-3
CASRAPPGLAGGSGDTQYF
TGTGCCAGCAGAGCCCCCCCGGGACTAGCGGGAGGGAGTGGAGATACGCAGTATTTT
>TRBJ1-3|.|.|TRBV7-6
CASSPRAGSGNTIYF
TGTGCCAGCAGCCCCCGAGCCGGGTCAGGAAACACCATATATTTT
>TRBJ2-7|.|.|TRBV15
CATSDPGTYYEQYF
TGTGCCACCAGCGACCCCGGGACTTACTACGAGCAGTACTTC
>TRBJ2-5|.|.|TRBV7-8
CASSLGVGREETQYF
TGTGCCAGCAGCTTAGGGGTGGGAAGGGAAGAGACCCAGTACTTC
>TRBJ2-7|.|many|TRBV7-9
CASSLAGDPVYEQYF
TGTGCCAGCAGCTTAGCGGGAGACCCTGTCTACGAGCAGTACTTC
>TRBJ2-2|TRBD1|few|TRBV2
CASTKDRGLTAGELFF
TGTGCCAGCACAAAGGACAGGGGACTCACGGCCGGGGAGCTGTTTTTT
>TRBJ2-1|.|many|TRBV7-6
CASSLTGTYNEQFF
TGTGCCAGCAGCTTAACCGGGACCTACAATGAGCAGTTCTTC
>TRBJ1-2|.|.|TRBV12-3/TRBV12-4
CAISLAQSYGYTF
TGTGCCATCAGTTTAGCCCAGTCCTATGGCTACACCTTC
>TRBJ1-2|TRBD1|many|TRBV12-3/TRBV12-4
CASSQQGTGYGYTF
TGTGCCAGCAGTCAGCAGGGGACAGGATATGGCTACACCTTC
>TRBJ2-3|.|.|TRBV28
CASSGQVTDTQYF
TGTGCCAGCAGTGGTCAGGTCACAGATACGCAGTATTTT
>TRBJ2-7|.|.|TRBV5-8
CASSLVQGYEQYF
TGTGCCAGCAGCTTGGTACAGGGCTACGAGCAGTACTTC
>TRBJ1-5|TRBD1|many|TRBV7-2
CASSPSRGRGQEPQHF
TGTGCCAGCAGCCCGAGTCGGGGCAGGGGGCAAGAGCCCCAGCATTTT
>TRBJ2-3|.|.|TRBV13
CASSLRGGTDTQYF
TGTGCCAGCAGCTTACGTGGGGGCACAGATACGCAGTATTTT
>TRBJ2-7|.|.|TRBV19
CASSTLPGPSYEQYF
TGTGCCAGTAGTACTCTTCCGGGACCCTCCTACGAGCAGTACTTC
>TRBJ2-7|TRBD2|few|TRBV20-1
CSASRLAGGPVEQYF
TGCAGTGCTAGTAGGCTAGCGGGAGGGCCTGTCGAGCAGTACTTC
>TRBJ2-2|TRBD1|many|TRBV29-1
CSATSTGQMNTGELFF
TGCAGCGCCACAAGTACGGGACAGATGAACACCGGGGAGCTGTTTTTT
>TRBJ1-2|TRBD1|few|TRBV28
CASSPGQARGYTF
TGTGCCAGCAGTCCCGGACAGGCTCGAGGCTACACCTTC
>TRBJ2-7|.|few|TRBV19
CASSAALQVEQYF
TGTGCCAGTAGTGCTGCCCTCCAGGTTGAGCAGTACTTC
>TRBJ1-3|.|.|TRBV5-4
CASSLDGGRTGNTIYF
TGTGCCAGCAGCTTGGATGGGGGTCGAACTGGAAACACCATATATTTT
>TRBJ1-2|.|.|TRBV4-2
CASSQDGTGFAYGYTF
TGTGCCAGCAGCCAAGATGGAACAGGGTTCGCCTATGGCTACACCTTC
>TRBJ2-5|.|.|TRBV9
CASSVEQNYQETQYF
TGTGCCAGCAGCGTAGAACAGAACTACCAAGAGACCCAGTACTTC
>TRBJ1-5|.|many|TRBV12-3/TRBV12-4
CASSLGVWSGEEGNQPQHF
TGTGCCAGCAGTTTAGGGGTTTGGTCAGGGGAGGAGGGCAATCAGCCCCAGCATTTT
>TRBJ2-6|.|many|TRBV12-3/TRBV12-4
CASEGGGTGANVLTF
TGTGCCAGCGAGGGTGGTGGAACCGGGGCCAACGTCCTGACTTTC
>TRBJ1-3|.|once|TRBV7-9
CASSPRETGNTIYF
TGTGCCAGCAGCCCCAGGGAGACTGGAAACACCATATATTTT
>TRBJ2-7|TRBD2|.|TRBV27
CASSSLGGTSSYEQYF
TGTGCCAGCAGTTCTTTGGGGGGGACTAGTTCCTACGAGCAGTACTTC
>TRBJ1-1|.|many|TRBV6-1
CASRPGETNTEAFF
TGTGCCAGCAGGCCGGGGGAAACGAACACTGAAGCTTTCTTT
>TRBJ2-1|.|few|TRBV5-6
CASSLNRLRDNEQFF
TGTGCCAGCAGCTTAAACAGGTTAAGGGACAATGAGCAGTTCTTC
>TRBJ1-2|.|.|TRBV7-3
CASSIDGTGYGYTF
TGTGCCAGCAGCATAGATGGGACTGGCTATGGCTACACCTTC
>TRBJ1-1|.|.|TRBV12-3/TRBV12-4
CASTGGLMNTEAFF
TGTGCCAGCACCGGTGGACTGATGAACACTGAAGCTTTCTTT
>TRBJ2-3|.|few|TRBV30
CAWNGRALADTQYF
TGTGCCTGGAACGGCAGGGCTTTAGCCGATACGCAGTATTTT
>TRBJ1-4|.|few|TRBV2
CASKEGQINEKLFF
TGTGCCAGCAAGGAGGGGCAGATTAATGAAAAACTGTTTTTT
>TRBJ2-3|TRBD2|few|TRBV20-1
CSATTSGGIEDTQYF
TGCAGTGCTACAACTAGCGGGGGGATCGAAGATACGCAGTATTTT
>TRBJ1-1|.|few|TRBV7-9
CASSLSGAANTEAFF
TGTGCCAGCAGCTTATCCGGGGCCGCAAACACTGAAGCTTTCTTT
>TRBJ2-7|.|.|TRBV12-3/TRBV12-4
CASSLAEGPPHYEQYF
TGTGCCAGCAGTTTAGCTGAGGGTCCCCCTCACTACGAGCAGTACTTC
>TRBJ2-7|TRBD2|.|TRBV2
CASSEGTSGGALYGQYF
TGTGCCAGCAGTGAGGGGACTAGCGGGGGGGCCCTCTACGGACAGTACTTC
>TRBJ1-2|.|.|TRBV12-3/TRBV12-4
CASSWVQGASGYTF
TGTGCCAGCAGTTGGGTACAAGGGGCGAGTGGCTACACCTTC